These T cell receptor beta chains were read from a single sample in a study of T cell clones after liver transplantation. Repertoires were generated with immunoSEQ multiplex PCR, while TCRdb's copy carries only in-frame clones and drops some. The sample carries 68,000 or so clones, 85% to 95% recorded once. The sample in question was CD4+ T cells from blood, obtained less than 28 months after liver transplant. The receptors originated from a human patient who received a liver transplant. Some T cells may be provided by the graft donor. The CDR3 runs from the conserved cysteine through the conserved F or W.

TRBJ2-2 | TRBV5-1 | CASSSSLDNTGELFF
TRBJ1-2 | TRBV19 | CASSTDRGRYYGYTF
TRBJ2-2 | TRBV27 | CASSPLTGTTGELFF
TRBJ2-3 | TRBV5-1 | CASSLGLLAGGRGRTDTQYF
TRBJ2-1 | TRBV9 | CASSPGAAGDYNEQFF
TRBJ2-6 | TRBV7-2 | CASRYAGAGANVLTF
TRBJ2-1 | TRBV21-1 | CASESRGQDEQFF
TRBJ2-3 | TRBV28 | CASSPPAGTDTQYF
TRBJ2-2 | TRBV6-1 | CASNKQGAAGELFF
TRBJ1-1 | TRBV7-6 | CASSSSLNTEAFF
TRBJ1-3 | TRBV19 | CASSALGQQAGNTIYF
TRBJ2-1 | TRBV7-9 | CASSLANAANEQFF
TRBJ1-4 | TRBV6-5 | CASSYGDREHEKLFF
TRBJ2-2 | TRBV6-6 | CASTGTWKTGELFF
TRBJ1-3 | TRBV19 | CASRSGNTIYF
TRBJ1-2 | TRBV7-2 | CASSLDRQDYGYTF
TRBJ2-7 | TRBV6-5 | CASSYTGHLDYEQYF
TRBJ2-3 | TRBV4-1 | CASSQAETGTTDTQYF
TRBJ2-3 | TRBV9 | CASSVGSSSSTDTQYF
TRBJ2-7 | TRBV28 | CASSFSLAGGLSYEQYF
TRBJ2-5 | TRBV30 | CAWSVRRTSGTQYF
TRBJ1-3 | TRBV6-5 | CASRTGTSPGNTIYF
TRBJ1-2 | TRBV6-6 | CASSLDRAYGYTF
TRBJ2-1 | TRBV7-8 | CASSLPLAGRGNEQFF
TRBJ2-3 | TRBV29-1 | CSVDGDRGHRREADTQYF
TRBJ2-2 | TRBV9 | CASSVGNRGTGELFF
TRBJ2-5 | TRBV27 | CASSLRFRETQYF
TRBJ1-4 | TRBV5-6 | CASSLAGGSGEKLFF
TRBJ1-2 | TRBV7-9 | CASRVQGAVYGYTF
TRBJ2-7 | TRBV5-1 | CASSLGGASGRKWYF
TRBJ2-7 | TRBV7-2 | CASSRRTTQEQYF
TRBJ2-1 | TRBV11-2 | CASRAPGSYNEQFF
TRBJ1-1 | TRBV4-1 | CASSSSASPEAFF
TRBJ1-5 | TRBV6-5 | CASSYSRHYSNQPQHF
TRBJ2-7 | TRBV5-1 | CASSEQTGGGLEQYF
TRBJ2-2 | TRBV29-1 | CSVLRGPNTGELFF
TRBJ1-2 | TRBV6-5 | CASSYGGDYGYTF
TRBJ2-7 | TRBV2 | CASSNGLAGVSEQYF
TRBJ2-6 | TRBV29-1 | CSIRAGGANVLTF
TRBJ2-1 | TRBV15 | CATSRGGGNYNEQFF
TRBJ2-5 | TRBV7-2 | CASSLGLPSQETQYF
TRBJ1-5 | TRBV11-2 | CASSLPGEAQHF
TRBJ2-5 | TRBV5-4 | CASSPGGQAEETQYF
TRBJ1-1 | TRBV6-5 | CASSSRNTEAFF
TRBJ2-7 | TRBV6-5 | CASSSPGTDYEQYF
- | TRBV10-2 | CASSKTTGSYEQYF
TRBJ1-3 | TRBV5-1 | CASSLQGEGTIYF
TRBJ2-7 | TRBV6-5 | CASSYAVLGGEQYF
TRBJ2-3 | TRBV4-1 | CASSQVRWGGGITDTQYF
TRBJ2-5 | TRBV4-2 | CASSQEALETQYF
TRBJ2-7 | TRBV7-9 | CASSLSQSTYEQYF
TRBJ1-1 | TRBV6-5 | CASSEGVGAFF
TRBJ2-1 | TRBV5-1 | CASLSLARYNEQFF
TRBJ2-2 | TRBV9 | CASQVQSNTGELFF